This T cell receptor beta chain was identified in a study of blood T cell repertoires in COVID-19. About the research overall: Samples came from the United States, Italy and Spain, spanning acute and convalescent COVID-19. T cells, B-cell-depleted T cells, or PBMCs provided the cDNA or gDNA that served as material.

Per the study methods: Estimates of nucleated cell counts were drawn from the amplification of reference gene primers. Generated by immunoSEQ multiplex PCR, the TCRdb table keeps only in-frame clones and is missing some. That table gives V, J and clone size, and the DNA gave D and trimming. The table lists about 140,000 clones, roughly 81% of them singletons. V was pared by 5 bases and J by 7 bases, with 15 bases between. The germline V gene encodes CDR1 MNHEY and CDR2 SVGAGI. This CDR3 contains 15 residues. The rearrangement links TRBV6-5 to TRBJ1-6; D might be TRBD1 (6 bases). This TCR derives from a woman between 45 and 65 years old with active or convalescent COVID-19. The sequencing sample was made of peripheral blood. The chain's CDR3 is CASSTGLVGNSPLHF. CDR3 nucleotide sequence: TGTGCCAGCAGTACAGGGTTAGTCGGGAATTCACCCCTCCACTTT.